Listed here are 29 T cell receptor beta chains from one sample, sequenced in a study of metastatic and nonmetastatic thyroid tumors. Each patient came to thyroid surgery without any prior treatment (of any kind). TCRdb reprocessed the PCR reads using MiXCR. Found here are 15,000 to 20,000 clones, 15% to 19% of them singletons; the top ten hold 17%. The material sequenced was blood. The receptors were gathered from a female donor with papillary thyroid cancer or a benign thyroid nodule (not recorded which). Some clones in this sample may be carry-over from other donors' samples.

This clone was seen at least ten times. The chain has TRBV19 and TRBJ2-2; D remains unclear. V was shortened by 7 bases and J by 1 base, with 19 bases between the two germline ends. The germline gives CDR1 LNHDA, CDR2 SQIVND (reference sequence). The CDR3 loop spans 17 amino acids. The DNA for the CDR3 is TGTGCCAGTACCCCCTCCGCCTTTTTATTGAACACCGGGGAGCTGTTTTTT. It specifies CASTPSAFLLNTGELFF.

This clone was seen many times. This chain uses TRBV11-1 with TRBJ2-2, with TRBD2 matching 10 bases. The germline gives CDR1 SGHAT, CDR2 FQDESV (reference sequence). J lost 6 bases, V lost 2 bases, and 6 bases had no gene match. The CDR3 covers 16 residues. This chain's CDR3 is CASSLLSGTSAGELFF. DNA of the CDR3: TGTGCCAGCAGCTTATTATCCGGGACTAGCGCCGGGGAGCTGTTTTTT.

There are a few counts of this clone. The junction differs from germline at one of its ends, possibly a read error. This chain connects TRBV6-1 to TRBJ1-1; 8 positions agree with TRBD1. Germline CDR1 and CDR2: MNHNS and SASEGT. The CDR3 contains 13 residues. CDR3: CASRGQANTEDFF. In DNA form, the CDR3 reads TGTGCCAGTAGGGGACAGGCCAACACTGAAGATTTCTTT.

This clone has a count of ten or more. This chain uses TRBV2 with TRBJ2-2; the match to TRBD1 covers 11 bases. Trimming removed 3 bases from V and 5 bases from J; junction bases left unmatched: 2. The CDR3 has 15 amino acids. The germline CDR1 and CDR2 sequences are SNHLY and FYNNEI. In DNA form, the CDR3 reads TGTGCCAGCAGTGACGGGACAGGGGGAACCGGGGAGCTGTTTTTT. As protein: CASSDGTGGTGELFF.

The J gene is TRBJ2-2, the V gene TRBV4-1, with D possibly TRBD2 on 5 matching bases. V lost 2 bases, J lost 7 bases, and 14 bases lay in between. The CDR3 is 15 amino acids. Germline V gives CDR1 MGHRA, CDR2 YSYEKL. Here the CDR3 reads CASSQPLLGLGELFF. The DNA for the CDR3 is TGCGCCAGCAGCCAACCGTTACTAGGCCTCGGGGAGCTGTTTTTT.

This clone came up many times. This CDR3 reads CASSIDRGGPEAFF. In DNA, the CDR3 is TGTGCCAGCAGCATCGACAGGGGGGGACCTGAAGCTTTCTTT. The J gene is TRBJ1-1, the V gene TRBV7-9; 9 bases are a match to TRBD1. Germline loops: CDR1 SEHNR, CDR2 FQNEAQ (reference sequence). The junction had 7 bases not matched to a gene; V was cut back by 5 bases and J by 6 bases. CDR3 length equals 14 residues.

In this sample, this clone is medium-sized. The J gene is TRBJ2-7, the V gene TRBV7-2, with 11 bases fitting TRBD2. The CDR3 length is 14 residues. Germline trimming cut 6 bases from V and 2 bases from J; bases unmatched to any gene: 3. The germline gives CDR1 SGHTA, CDR2 FQGNSA. The CDR3 region has the DNA TGTGCCAGCAGGGGTAGCGGGGGGGCCTACGAGCAGTACTTC. It encodes CASRGSGGAYEQYF.

This clone was observed a few times. The CDR3 coding sequence is TGTGCCAGCAGTGTCAGGGGCTACGGGTTCTCCTACGAGCAGTACTTC. Its protein product is CASSVRGYGFSYEQYF. The gene calls are TRBV12-3 or TRBV12-4 and TRBJ2-7, with a tentative D call TRBD1 (6 bases). The CDR3 is 16 amino acids. With 5 bases removed from V and 0 bases from J, the gap between germline ends came to 17 bases.

This clone occurred a few times. This may come from a read error, since a much larger clone is one base off. The gene calls are TRBV29-1 and TRBJ2-1; 8 bases are shared with TRBD2. The CDR3 covers 14 residues. The junction had 13 bases not matched to a gene; V was cut back by 6 bases and J by 9 bases. The germline V gene encodes CDR1 SQVTM and CDR2 ANQGSEA. CDR3 nucleotide sequence: TGCAGCGTCAAACCCTTGGCCCGGGGGGGTGAGCAGTTCTTC. Encoded protein: CSVKPLARGGEQFF.

J is TRBJ2-1 and V is TRBV11-1; D is possibly TRBD2 (6 bases). The CDR3 consists of 15 residues. V lost 2 bases and J 2 bases, leaving 10 bases between the germline ends. Germline V gene sequence: CDR1 SGHAT, CDR2 FQDESV (reference sequence). The DNA of the CDR3 is TGTGCCAGCAGCTTAATCTGGGGGGCCTACAATGAGCAGTTCTTC. It translates to CASSLIWGAYNEQFF.

This clone was detected many times. The chain carries TRBV27 and TRBJ1-1, with a possible D match to TRBD1 (6 bases). Between the trimmed V and J ends, which lost 5 bases and 5 bases, there was a span of 15 bases. This CDR3 contains 14 residues. Per germline, CDR1 MNHEY and CDR2 SMNVEV (reference sequence). The DNA of the CDR3 is TGTGCCAGCAGTAGGGGGGGCGTGGGTACTGAAGCTTTCTTT. It encodes CASSRGGVGTEAFF.

This clone was detected many times. The rearrangement uses TRBV5-6 and TRBJ1-4; TRBD1 might be the D (6 bases). Trimming removed 3 bases from V and 7 bases from J, with 16 bases in between. Germline CDR1 is SGHDT and CDR2 is YYEEEE. This CDR3 region has 15 residues. CDR3 DNA sequence: TGTGCCAGCAGCTCGTATAAGTTAGGGGGTGAAAAACTGTTTTTT. This encodes CASSSYKLGGEKLFF.

On this clone: This sequence may be a read error, since a much larger clone differs from it by one base. The rearrangement links TRBV2 to TRBJ2-5, with D possibly matching TRBD2 (6 bases). Germline V gives CDR1 SNHLY, CDR2 FYNNEI. The CDR3 is 13 residues long. Trimming pared 10 bases from V and 3 bases from J, leaving 15 bases between. The CDR3 sequence is CAIGRGPKETQYF. In DNA, the CDR3 is TGTGCCATTGGGCGGGGACCGAAAGAGACCCAGTACTTC. The full variable domain, its missing parts supplied by reference TRBV2 and TRBJ2-5, is EPEVTQTPSHQVTQMGQEVILRCVPISNHLYFYWYRQILGQKVEFLVSFYNNEISEKSEIFDDQFSVERPDGSNFTLKIRSTKLEDSAMYFCAIGRGPKETQYFGPGTRLLVL.

By sample share, this clone is medium-sized. The genes are TRBV6-2 or TRBV6-3 and TRBJ1-1, with unresolved D. The CDR3 loop spans 11 amino acids. Germline V gives CDR1 MNHEY, CDR2 SVGEGT. Trimming pared 7 bases from V and 4 bases from J, leaving 7 bases between. The CDR3 loop is CASIRGTEAFF. The CDR3 DNA is TGTGCCAGCATCCGGGGCACTGAAGCTTTCTTT.

This chain joins TRBV19 and TRBJ1-2, with D unclear. Germline V gene lookup returns CDR1 LNHDA and CDR2 SQIVND (reference sequence). The CDR3 runs to 15 residues. V was trimmed by 0 bases and J by 4 bases, leaving 12 bases between them. The CDR3 sequence is CASSIEGRRSYGYTF. The CDR3, as DNA: TGTGCCAGTAGTATAGAGGGCAGGCGATCCTATGGCTACACCTTC. Full variable domain (outside the CDR3, taken from reference TRBV19 and TRBJ1-2): DGGITQSPKYLFRKEGQNVTLSCEQNLNHDAMYWYRQDPGQGLRLIYYSQIVNDFQKGDIAEGYSVSREKKESFPLTVTSAQKNPTAFYLCASSIEGRRSYGYTFGSGTRLTVV.

This clone was observed many times. This chain joins TRBV30 and TRBJ1-1, with D perhaps TRBD1 (5 bases). This CDR3 is built from 15 residues. Trimming left V 3 bases short and J 3 bases short, with 17 bases between. Germline V gives CDR1 GTSNPN, CDR2 SVGIG (reference sequence). CDR3 bases: TGTGCCTGGAGGCCCGGGTGGGGGAGGGACACTGAAGCTTTCTTT. This gives the protein CAWRPGWGRDTEAFF. Full variable domain (remainder filled in from reference TRBV30 and TRBJ1-1): SQTIHQWPATLVQPVGSPLSLECTVEGTSNPNLYWYRQAAGRGLQLLFYSVGIGQISSEVPQNLSASRPQDRQFILSSKKLLLSDSGFYLCAWRPGWGRDTEAFFGQGTRLTVV.

This clone appeared a few times. It may be a read error: a sequence one base away is much more abundant. V usage is TRBV6-2 or TRBV6-3 and J usage is TRBJ1-3; no definite D call. Germline assignment: CDR1 MNHEY and CDR2 SVGEGT. This CDR3 has 15 residues. Trimming left V 0 bases short and J 6 bases short, with 12 bases between. The CDR3 sequence is CASSYSRDSVNTIYF. The CDR3 DNA reads as TGTGCCAGCAGTTACTCGAGGGATTCCGTAAACACCATATATTTT.

This clone was seen ten or more times. This chain uses TRBV20-1 with TRBJ1-2; D unclear. The length of the CDR3 is 13 residues. The germline gives CDR1 DFQATT, CDR2 SNEGSKA (reference sequence). The V end lost 0 bases, the J end lost 2 bases, and 7 bases lay between the germline ends. The CDR3 coding sequence is TGCAGTGCTAGAGACGCCGTAAACTATGGCTACACCTTC. Protein product: CSARDAVNYGYTF.

By share of the sample, this clone is medium-sized. J is TRBJ1-5 and V is TRBV6-1, with D unclear. The CDR3 is 13 residues long. Trimming took 6 bases from V and 5 from J, leaving 11 bases between them. Germline assignment: CDR1 MNHNS and CDR2 SASEGT. CDR3 in amino acids: CASRPYRDQPQHF. CDR3 nucleotides: TGTGCCAGCAGACCTTACCGGGATCAGCCCCAGCATTTT.

Comments on this clone: The conserved final phenylalanine or tryptophan is absent from the CDR3, which likely points to a read error. The CDR3 region is CASSEGGWGYTC. The CDR3 DNA sequence: TGTGCCAGCAGTGAGGGGGGCTGGGGCTACACCTGC. The J gene is TRBJ1-2, the V gene TRBV6-1, with TRBD1 as a possible D gene (6 bases). The ends were cut back, 3 bases at V and 8 bases at J, with 10 bases in the middle. Per the germline V gene, CDR1 is MNHNS and CDR2 is SASEGT. CDR3 length: 12 amino acids.

This clone has at least ten counts. The chain combines TRBV10-3 with TRBJ2-1; 9 nucleotides align to TRBD2. The V gene's germline CDR1 is ENHRY and CDR2 SYGVKD. The CDR3 has 13 amino acids. V lost 8 bases, J lost 7 bases, and 6 bases stayed unmatched. This chain's CDR3 is CAIRVAGENEQFF. Here the CDR3 DNA reads TGTGCCATCCGGGTAGCGGGAGAGAATGAGCAGTTCTTC.

This clone was recorded at least ten times. As DNA, the CDR3 is TGCGCCAGCAGCTTAAAACCACACAGGGGCCTTGAAAAACTGTTTTTT. Translation: CASSLKPHRGLEKLFF. The V call is TRBV5-1, the J call TRBJ1-4; 7 nucleotides line up with TRBD1. Germline trimming cut 2 bases from V and 7 bases from J; bases unmatched to any gene: 11. Germline V gene data show CDR1 as SGHRS and CDR2 as YFSETQ. The CDR3 length is 16 residues.

This clone was observed at least ten times. The gene calls are TRBV24-1 and TRBJ1-2, with D perhaps matching TRBD1 (6 bases). The CDR3 contains 16 residues. Trimming shortened V by 10 bases and J by 4 bases, and 24 bases separated the two germline ends. Germline V lookup: CDR1 KGHDR, CDR2 SFDVKD. CDR3 nucleotides: TGTGCCACTGTCCGGACAGTTTTCATCCAGATCTATGGCTACACCTTC. This codes for CATVRTVFIQIYGYTF.

This clone occurred a few times. CDR3 amino acids: CASRPEQGTLSYEQYF. The CDR3 nucleotides read TGTGCCAGCAGACCGGAACAGGGAACTCTATCCTACGAGCAGTACTTC. The chain carries TRBV6-1 and TRBJ2-7, with TRBD1 as a possible D gene (6 bases). Germline V gives CDR1 MNHNS, CDR2 SASEGT. Deletions cut 6 bases from V and 1 base from J, with 19 bases between. The CDR3 covers 16 residues.

This clone was observed many times. This chain connects TRBV25-1 to TRBJ1-5; weak D call: TRBD1 (5 bases). Between the trimmed V and J ends, which lost 1 base and 3 bases, there was a span of 16 bases. The CDR3 spans 17 residues. Per germline, CDR1 MGHDK and CDR2 SYGVNS. DNA for the CDR3: TGTGCCAGCAGTGAATGGGGCGGTGGAGGGAACAATCAGCCCCAGCATTTT. The encoded protein is CASSEWGGGGNNQPQHF.

This clone was seen many times. This CDR3 is CSARPPGLGNEQFF. CDR3 DNA: TGCAGTGCTAGACCACCGGGACTAGGGAATGAGCAGTTCTTC. The chain uses TRBV20-1 and TRBJ2-1, with 8 nucleotides matching TRBD2. Unmatched junction bases numbered 7, after V lost 2 bases and J lost 7 bases. CDR3 length: 14 amino acids. CDR1 and CDR2 (germline): DFQATT, SNEGSKA (reference sequence).

V gene TRBV24-1 combines with J gene TRBJ2-3; the D is unclear. Germline assignment: CDR1 KGHDR and CDR2 SFDVKD. The CDR3 has 17 residues. V gave up 3 bases and J gave up 1 base, with 16 bases separating them. CDR3 protein: CATSDPGSSGGTDTQYF. In nucleotides, the CDR3 is TGTGCCACCAGTGATCCGGGTTCCTCTGGGGGCACAGATACGCAGTATTTT.

The J gene is TRBJ1-3, the V gene TRBV20-1; D gene uncertain. Germline-derived CDR1 and CDR2 are DFQATT and SNEGSKA (reference sequence). The CDR3 consists of 12 residues. Trimming removed 5 bases from V and 0 bases from J, with 5 bases in between. CDR3 region: CSAYGSGNTIYF. The CDR3 DNA reads as TGCAGTGCTTACGGCTCTGGAAACACCATATATTTT.

The rearrangement links TRBV15 to TRBJ2-7, with D possibly TRBD2 on 5 matching bases. Deletions cut 1 base from V and 2 bases from J, with 12 bases between. The germline V gene has CDR1 LNHNV and CDR2 YYDKDF (reference sequence). CDR3 length: 15 residues. The CDR3, as DNA: TGTGCCACCAGCAGAGGCAGGACTGCGGCCTACGAGCAGTACTTC. Amino acid sequence: CATSRGRTAAYEQYF. The variable domain in full, completed from reference TRBV15 and TRBJ2-7, reads DAMVIQNPRYQVTQFGKPVTLSCSQTLNHNVMYWYQQKSSQAPKLLFHYYDKDFNNEADTPDNFQSRRPNTSFCFLDIRSPGLGDTAMYLCATSRGRTAAYEQYFGPGTRLTVT.